The next 32 T cell receptor beta chains were all read from a single sample in a study of shared clonotypes between healthy human individuals. The assay was immunoSEQ multiplex PCR, and TCRdb's table has in-frame clones only and misses some. This table holds roughly 660,000 clones, around 90% found once. Sequencing input: memory CD8+ T cells from PBMCs. As for subset: CD45RO+ cells pooled with CCR7-negative TemRA cells. The receptors shown here come from a man aged 18 to 29 in good health. Some clones in this sample may be carry-over from other donors' samples.

The V and J genes are TRBV2 and TRBJ2-7; D gene unclear. The V end was cut by 2 bases, the J end by 3 bases, with 11 bases between. CDR3 size: 14 residues. Germline values: CDR1 SNHLY, CDR2 FYNNEI. The CDR3 nucleotides read TGTGCCAGCAGTGAAAGGTTTTTGGACTACGAGCAGTACTTC. Encoded protein: CASSERFLDYEQYF.

The chain employs TRBV13 and TRBJ1-1; possibly TRBD1 for D (5 bases). Germline CDR1 PRHDT, CDR2 FYEKMQ (reference sequence). V was pared by 3 bases and J by 7 bases, with 12 bases between. This CDR3 is built from 13 residues. The CDR3, as DNA: TGTGCCAGCAGCTTTGGCCGGGGGTTTGAAGCTTTCTTT. Protein sequence: CASSFGRGFEAFF.

The V call is TRBV27, the J call TRBJ2-7; a possible D gene is TRBD1 (6 bases). Germline CDR1 reads MNHEY; CDR2 reads SMNVEV (reference sequence). CDR3 length equals 14 residues. V was cut by 4 bases and J by 0 bases, with 10 bases left in between. CDR3 region: CASSYTGSSYEQYF. The CDR3 coding sequence is TGTGCCAGCAGTTACACAGGGAGCTCCTACGAGCAGTACTTC.

The chain combines TRBV30 with TRBJ2-7; D possibly corresponds to TRBD2 (7 bases). V was cut by 7 bases and J by 4 bases, with 17 bases left in between. Germline-derived CDR1 and CDR2 are GTSNPN and SVGIG (reference sequence). The CDR3 sequence is 13 residues long. DNA of the CDR3: TGTGCCTTTAAGACGGGGGGCCGGTACGAGCAGTACTTC. Translation: CAFKTGGRYEQYF.

The genes are TRBV27 and TRBJ2-7; D might be TRBD2 (6 bases). Germline V gene lookup returns CDR1 MNHEY and CDR2 SMNVEV (reference sequence). The CDR3 consists of 15 residues. Trimming stripped 1 base from V and 5 bases from J, with 15 bases between. The CDR3 region has the DNA TGTGCCAGCAGTTTATGGCAGGGAGGTTTGAACGAGCAGTACTTC. It encodes CASSLWQGGLNEQYF.

J is TRBJ1-3 and V is TRBV10-2, with D unresolved. Germline-derived CDR1 and CDR2 are WSHSY and SAAADI. The CDR3 consists of 12 residues. With 4 bases removed from V and 8 bases from J, the gap between germline ends came to 9 bases. The CDR3 loop is CASSVRLDTIYF. The CDR3 coding sequence is TGCGCCAGCAGTGTTCGGTTGGACACCATATATTTT.

V usage is TRBV28 and J usage is TRBJ2-5, with TRBD1 matching 10 bases. Germline V gene sequence: CDR1 MDHEN, CDR2 SYDVKM. The trim removed 2 bases at V and 3 bases at J, leaving 6 bases unmatched. The CDR3 has 16 residues. The CDR3 protein is CASSLGTGDLEETQYF. In DNA form, the CDR3 reads TGTGCCAGCAGTTTAGGGACAGGGGACCTCGAAGAGACCCAGTACTTC.

CDR3 bases: TGTGCCAGCACTGTACGGGCCAGCTCTGGAAACACCATATATTTT. Protein: CASTVRASSGNTIYF. The gene calls are TRBV4-2 and TRBJ1-3; D ambiguous. The V end lost 7 bases, the J end lost 0 bases, and 13 bases lay between the germline ends. Germline CDR1 is LGHNA and CDR2 is YNFKEQ. The CDR3 covers 15 residues.

V and J are TRBV19 and TRBJ1-1, with D unresolved. Between the trimmed V and J ends, which lost 5 bases and 1 base, there was a span of 8 bases. The CDR3 has 13 amino acids. CDR1 is LNHDA and CDR2 is SQIVND in the germline V gene (reference sequence). CDR3 residues: CASSRTPNTEAFF. CDR3 coding DNA: TGTGCCAGTAGTCGAACACCGAACACTGAAGCTTTCTTT.

The chain links TRBV12-5 to TRBJ2-1; possibly TRBD1 for D (6 bases). The germline CDR1 and CDR2 sequences are LGHNT and FRNRAP. The CDR3 has 14 amino acids. Trimming pared 4 bases from V and 2 bases from J, leaving 9 bases between. CDR3: CASGSGAAYNEQFF. In DNA form, the CDR3 reads TGTGCTAGTGGTTCAGGGGCGGCCTACAATGAGCAGTTCTTC.

The rearrangement joins TRBV28 to TRBJ2-5; 10 bases are shared with TRBD1. V shed 4 bases, J shed 3 bases, and the junction held 8 bases outside the gene matches. Germline loops: CDR1 MDHEN, CDR2 SYDVKM. The CDR3 sequence is 16 residues long. In nucleotides, the CDR3 is TGTGCCAGCAGTTGGGGGGGGACAGGGGCGGAAGAGACCCAGTACTTC. Translating gives CASSWGGTGAEETQYF.

This chain connects TRBV7-2 to TRBJ2-7; no firm D call. The CDR3 sequence is 14 residues long. Germline loops: CDR1 SGHTA, CDR2 FQGNSA. V lost 5 bases, J lost 6 bases, and 17 bases lay in between. The CDR3 DNA reads as TGTGCCAGCAGCGACCGGGCCCGGTACGGCGAGCAGTACTTC. Amino acid sequence: CASSDRARYGEQYF.

V is TRBV5-5 and J is TRBJ1-5, with a tentative D call TRBD1 (5 bases). This CDR3 is 13 amino acids long. Germline loops: CDR1 SGHKS, CDR2 YYEKEE (reference sequence). Trimming took off 1 base at V and 4 bases at J, with 6 bases between the two ends. CDR3 nucleotides: TGTGCCAGCAGCTTGCAGGGAAATCAGCCCCAGCATTTT. As protein: CASSLQGNQPQHF.

The chain couples TRBV27 to TRBJ2-7, with 10 bases lining up with TRBD2. V shed 9 bases, J shed 2 bases, and the junction held 19 bases outside the gene matches. The CDR3 is 18 amino acids. Germline CDR1 is MNHEY and CDR2 is SMNVEV (reference sequence). The CDR3 region is CARSLFGTSEDTAYEQYF. DNA of the CDR3: TGTGCCAGATCCCTGTTCGGGACTAGCGAGGATACAGCCTACGAGCAGTACTTC.

This clone was counted a few times. V is TRBV14 and J is TRBJ1-1; D uncertain. The V end lost 1 base, the J end lost 7 bases, and 7 bases lay between the germline ends. The CDR3 spans 12 residues. The V gene's germline CDR1 is SGHDN and CDR2 FVKESK. The CDR3 loop reads CASSQGRNEAFF. CDR3 in DNA: TGTGCCAGCAGCCAAGGGCGGAATGAAGCTTTCTTT. The variable domain in full, completed from reference TRBV14 and TRBJ1-1, reads EAGVTQFPSHSVIEKGQTVTLRCDPISGHDNLYWYRRVMGKEIKFLLHFVKESKQDESGMPNNRFLAERTGGTYSTLKVQPAELEDSGVYFCASSQGRNEAFFGQGTRLTVV.

The V call is TRBV5-1, the J call TRBJ2-2; D might be TRBD1 (6 bases). Trimming pared 5 bases from V and 6 bases from J, leaving 23 bases between. CDR3 length: 17 residues. Germline assignment: CDR1 SGHRS and CDR2 YFSETQ. CDR3 coding DNA: TGCGCCAGCAGGGACAGAGGCCAGTCCAGACCCCCCGGGGAGCTGTTTTTT. Its protein product is CASRDRGQSRPPGELFF.

A note on this clone: This specimen includes other DNA sequences encoding the same CDR3. The chain is built from TRBV28 and TRBJ2-7; TRBD1 matches 9 bases. The J segment lost 2 bases and the V segment lost 5 bases, leaving 4 bases of the junction unmatched. Germline V CDR1 and CDR2: MDHEN, SYDVKM. The CDR3 runs to 14 residues. CDR3 in DNA: TGTGCCAGCAGTAGCGGACAGGGGCCCTACGAGCAGTACTTC. This translates into CASSSGQGPYEQYF.

The chain employs TRBV28 and TRBJ2-1, with 7 positions matching TRBD1. Germline V gene data show CDR1 as MDHEN and CDR2 as SYDVKM. There are 15 residues in the CDR3. V lost 7 bases and J lost 4; bases outside the gene matches: 10. For the CDR3, the DNA is TGTGCCAGCACCGATACCGGGACAGTATACAATGAGCAGTTCTTC. Translation: CASTDTGTVYNEQFF.

This chain joins TRBV7-5 and TRBJ1-4; the tabulated D call, TRBD1, remains unverified against the DNA. TRBV7-5 represents a pseudogene. CDR3 size: 14 residues. The CDR3 nucleotides are TGTGTCAGAAGCTCAGGGGCCCTTCGCGAAAAACTGTTTTTT. Its translation is CVRSSGALREKLFF.

The chain combines TRBV10-3 with TRBJ2-5; D remains ambiguous. V was shortened by 2 bases and J by 1 base, with 5 bases between the two germline ends. CDR3 length: 13 residues. The V gene's germline CDR1 is ENHRY and CDR2 SYGVKD. In nucleotides, the CDR3 is TGTGCCATCAGTGAGAGGATCCAAGAGACCCAGTACTTC. Protein sequence: CAISERIQETQYF.

This chain connects TRBV9 to TRBJ2-3, with D possibly TRBD2 on 6 matching bases. Germline loops: CDR1 SGDLS, CDR2 YYNGEE. V gave up 0 bases and J gave up 3 bases, with 11 bases separating them. The CDR3 loop spans 15 amino acids. CDR3 loop: CASSVAGSSTDTQYF. CDR3 in DNA: TGTGCCAGCAGCGTAGCCGGGAGTAGTACAGATACGCAGTATTTT.

The rearrangement links TRBV4-3 to TRBJ2-5; D remains unclear. V was cut by 1 base and J by 5 bases, with 8 bases left in between. CDR1 is LGHNA and CDR2 is YSLEER in the germline V gene. The CDR3 covers 13 residues. CDR3 sequence (DNA): TGCGCCAGCAGCCAAGTTATGATGGAGACCCAGTACTTC. This gives the protein CASSQVMMETQYF.

The rearrangement joins TRBV18 to TRBJ1-4, with D perhaps matching TRBD1 (5 bases). This CDR3 region has 16 residues. The V gene's germline CDR1 is KGHSH and CDR2 LQKENI. The V end lost 1 base, the J end lost 5 bases, and 14 bases lay between the germline ends. The CDR3 sequence is CASSPRQGRGNEKLFF. The CDR3 DNA is TGTGCCAGCTCACCACGGCAGGGCCGGGGGAATGAAAAACTGTTTTTT.

This sequence joins TRBV11-2 and TRBJ2-2; D is possibly TRBD2 (6 bases). The germline CDR1 and CDR2 sequences are SGHAT and FQNNGV. This CDR3 is 17 amino acids long. Between the trimmed V and J ends, which lost 5 bases and 2 bases, there was a span of 18 bases. The CDR3 loop is CASSHYTGTPNTGELFF. The CDR3 DNA sequence: TGTGCCAGCAGCCATTACACCGGGACTCCTAACACCGGGGAGCTGTTTTTT.

The gene calls are TRBV11-2 and TRBJ2-7; 9 bases fit TRBD1. Germline CDR1 SGHAT, CDR2 FQNNGV. V dropped 4 bases and J dropped 4; count of bases not matched to a gene: 2. This CDR3 contains 13 residues. The CDR3 DNA follows: TGTGCCAGCAGCTCTGGGACAGGGTACGAGCAGTACTTC. Translation gives CASSSGTGYEQYF.

This chain links TRBV28 with TRBJ2-7; a weak D match, TRBD2 (7 bases). V was trimmed by 8 bases and J by 4 bases, leaving 15 bases between them. Germline V lookup: CDR1 MDHEN, CDR2 SYDVKM. The CDR3 is 13 residues long. The CDR3 region has the DNA TGTGCCAGCCTACTTAGGGGGGGGTACGAGCAGTACTTC. Translation: CASLLRGGYEQYF.

The V and J genes are TRBV6-1 and TRBJ1-4, with D perhaps TRBD1 (5 bases). The CDR3 covers 14 residues. V was shortened by 2 bases and J by 7 bases, with 11 bases between the two germline ends. The germline V gene encodes CDR1 MNHNS and CDR2 SASEGT. CDR3 nucleotides: TGTGCCAGCAGTGAACGCCAGGGAGGTGAAAAACTGTTTTTT. Protein sequence: CASSERQGGEKLFF.

The rearrangement joins TRBV7-9 to TRBJ1-1, with 7 bases that match TRBD1. CDR1 SEHNR and CDR2 FQNEAQ come from the germline V gene (reference sequence). The trim removed 3 bases at V and 11 bases at J, leaving 9 bases unmatched. The CDR3 loop spans 13 amino acids. CDR3 residues: CASSFERTGLAFF. CDR3 DNA sequence: TGTGCCAGCAGCTTTGAAAGGACAGGATTGGCTTTCTTT.

Details on this clone: This sample also contains other DNA sequences that code for the same CDR3. The rearrangement joins TRBV28 to TRBJ2-2, with D uncertain. The CDR3 extends over 14 amino acids. The germline V gene has CDR1 MDHEN and CDR2 SYDVKM. Trimming took off 2 bases at V and 2 bases at J, with 6 bases between the two ends. The DNA for the CDR3 is TGTGCCAGCAGTTTAGTGGGTAACACCGGGGAGCTGTTTTTT. Protein: CASSLVGNTGELFF.

V and J are TRBV29-1 and TRBJ2-1; 12 bases agree with TRBD2. The CDR3 totals 13 residues. V shed 6 bases, J shed 8 bases, and the junction held 5 bases outside the gene matches. Germline assignment: CDR1 SQVTM and CDR2 ANQGSEA. CDR3 protein: CSVASGRADEQFF. The CDR3 DNA is TGCAGCGTGGCTAGCGGGAGGGCCGATGAGCAGTTCTTC.

Here the CDR3 reads CASSSWTGQETQYF. The CDR3 DNA reads as TGTGCCAGCAGCTCATGGACGGGACAAGAGACCCAGTACTTC. The J gene is TRBJ2-5, the V gene TRBV7-9; possibly TRBD2 for D (5 bases). V shed 4 bases and J shed 2 bases, with 11 bases lying between them. This CDR3 region has 14 residues. Germline values: CDR1 SEHNR, CDR2 FQNEAQ (reference sequence).

This CDR3 reads CASSLDRQGNGNTIYF. CDR3 sequence (DNA): TGCGCCAGCAGCTTGGATCGGCAGGGGAATGGAAACACCATATATTTT. The chain carries TRBV5-1 and TRBJ1-3; D may be TRBD1 (6 bases). V lost 0 bases and J lost 3, with 13 bases in between. Germline V gene sequence: CDR1 SGHRS, CDR2 YFSETQ. This CDR3 is built from 16 residues.